This TCR beta chain was recorded in a study of Ad26.COV2.S vaccination and SARS-CoV-2 variants. Study context: The donor was enrolled in the Ad26.COV2.S arm of the COV1001 trial. General study points: It is possible that the TCR breadth and depth analyses underestimated the total T cell responses. Placebo recipients showed lower spike-specific TCR breadth than vaccinees.

This CDR3 is built from 14 residues. Germline V CDR1 and CDR2: LNHDA, SQIVND (reference sequence). V dropped 4 bases and J dropped 5 bases, with 12 bases sitting between them. As for this clone: Antigen: not known.

Using immunoSEQ multiplex PCR, the repertoire was profiled, and TCRdb retains in-frame clones only, with some absent. The sample has about 480,000 clones, roughly 89% seen once. Treatment described: about 20 received Ad26.COV2.S at low or high dose, single or two shots; several received placebo; per-sample allocation not given. All samples were drawn on day 63, counting from the first vaccine or placebo injection. Based in Boston, the donor was an adult of 18-55 years. This rearrangement joins TRBV19 to TRBJ2-1; D is tentatively TRBD1 or TRBD2 (5 bases each). This sample comprised peripheral blood, obtained in a trial of Ad26.COV2.S vaccine versus placebo. The TCR was taken from a person aged 18 to 65 who received the Ad26.COV2.S COVID-19 vaccine or a placebo. The CDR3 loop is CASSNQGTDNEQFF. The CDR3 coding sequence is TGTGCCAGTAGTAACCAAGGGACGGACAATGAGCAGTTCTTC.